Listed below are T cell receptor beta chains from one sample, sequenced in a study of cytomegalovirus exposure and HLA in healthy donors. TCRdb's table, derived via immunoSEQ multiplex PCR, lists solely in-frame clones and lacks some. The ten most abundant clones cover about 1.4% of a sample with approximately 150,000 clones. The sequencing sample was made of PBMCs. These receptors originate from a woman between 40 and 55 years old in good health and CMV-seronegative. CDR3s include the opening cysteine and the closing phenylalanine or tryptophan. D genes are given only for firm matches.

J: TRBJ1-6; D: .; V: TRBV5-6; CDR3: CASTSLRGTRTESPLHF; DNA: TGTGCCAGCACCAGTCTTCGGGGGACCCGGACCGAGTCACCCCTCCACTTT
J: TRBJ1-6; D: TRBD1; V: TRBV5-1; CDR3: CASSSRQGTYNSPLHF; DNA: TGCGCCAGCAGCTCGAGACAGGGCACCTATAATTCACCCCTCCACTTT
J: TRBJ1-2; D: .; V: TRBV5-1; CDR3: CASSLAPPGFVGYTF; DNA: TGCGCCAGCAGCTTGGCCCCCCCAGGGTTTGTCGGCTACACCTTC
J: TRBJ1-1; D: .; V: TRBV27; CDR3: CASSSFRGTEAFF; DNA: TGTGCCAGCAGTTCCTTTCGGGGGACTGAAGCTTTCTTT
J: TRBJ1-1; D: .; V: TRBV5-1; CDR3: CASTVTGNTEAFF; DNA: TGCGCCAGCACCGTGACAGGGAACACTGAAGCTTTCTTT
J: TRBJ1-5; D: .; V: TRBV7-2; CDR3: CASSPWGDPSQPQHF; DNA: TGTGCCAGCAGCCCGTGGGGGGACCCTTCTCAGCCCCAGCATTTT
J: TRBJ2-1; D: TRBD1; V: TRBV29-1; CDR3: CSVERERTGQFF; DNA: TGCAGCGTTGAACGTGAAAGGACAGGGCAGTTCTTC
J: TRBJ1-3; D: .; V: TRBV5-8; CDR3: CASSLGRALSGNTIYF; DNA: TGTGCCAGCAGCTTGGGGAGGGCCCTCTCTGGAAACACCATATATTTT
J: TRBJ1-6; D: .; V: TRBV25-1; CDR3: CAGLRGRVQNSPLHF; DNA: TGTGCCGGCCTTAGGGGCAGGGTCCAAAATTCACCCCTCCACTTT
J: TRBJ2-3; D: TRBD1; V: TRBV5-6; CDR3: CASNRQGVGTDTQYF; DNA: TGTGCCAGCAACCGACAGGGAGTAGGCACAGATACGCAGTATTTT
J: TRBJ2-7; D: .; V: TRBV6-5; CDR3: CASSYGSGLEQYF; DNA: TGTGCCAGCAGTTACGGGAGCGGGCTCGAGCAGTACTTC
J: TRBJ2-2; D: .; V: TRBV7-8; CDR3: CASSRDFRGTGELFF; DNA: TGTGCCAGCAGCCGGGACTTCAGAGGCACCGGGGAGCTGTTTTTT
J: TRBJ1-1; D: .; V: TRBV28; CDR3: CASTGGNRNTEAFF; DNA: TGTGCCAGCACGGGGGGCAATAGAAACACTGAAGCTTTCTTT
J: TRBJ1-5; D: .; V: TRBV6-5; CDR3: CASRSGGQPQHF; DNA: TGTGCCAGCAGGTCGGGGGGTCAGCCCCAGCATTTT
J: TRBJ1-6; D: TRBD1; V: TRBV6-5; CDR3: CATSTGGGLGSPLHF; DNA: TGTGCCACCTCGACAGGGGGAGGCCTTGGGTCACCCCTCCACTTT
J: TRBJ2-7; D: TRBD1; V: TRBV28; CDR3: CASSPSSNEGAKEYF; DNA: TGTGCCAGCAGCCCGAGCTCGAATGAGGGGGCGAAGGAGTACTTC
J: TRBJ2-2; D: .; V: TRBV7-3; CDR3: CASTLSGYGELFF; DNA: TGTGCCAGCACCCTATCTGGTTACGGGGAGCTGTTTTTT
J: TRBJ2-1; D: .; V: TRBV7-3; CDR3: CASSGGTYNEQFF; DNA: TGTGCCAGCAGTGGCGGAACCTACAATGAGCAGTTCTTC
J: TRBJ2-4; D: .; V: TRBV5-5; CDR3: CASSLTSTGLAKNIQYF; DNA: TGTGCCAGCAGCCTTACTTCGACAGGACTAGCCAAAAACATTCAGTACTTC
J: TRBJ1-4; D: .; V: TRBV15; CDR3: CATSTEGAATNEKLFF; DNA: TGTGCCACCAGCACTGAGGGAGCTGCAACTAATGAAAAACTGTTTTTT
J: TRBJ2-2; D: .; V: TRBV19; CDR3: CASSPRGSPNIGELFF; DNA: TGTGCCAGTAGTCCCCGGGGTAGCCCGAACATCGGGGAGCTGTTTTTT
J: TRBJ2-3; D: .; V: TRBV19; CDR3: CAGGGRAPTDTQYF; DNA: TGTGCCGGGGGGGGCAGGGCCCCCACAGATACGCAGTATTTT
J: TRBJ2-1; D: TRBD2; V: TRBV29-1; CDR3: CSVRSGGIYEQFF; DNA: TGCAGCGTCCGTAGCGGGGGGATATATGAGCAGTTCTTC
J: TRBJ2-3; D: .; V: TRBV19; CDR3: CASSIGVGTSTDTQYF; DNA: TGTGCCAGTAGTATTGGAGTCGGGACTAGCACAGATACGCAGTATTTT
J: TRBJ2-1; D: .; V: TRBV2; CDR3: CASGGALSDEQFF; DNA: TGTGCCAGCGGGGGGGCCCTTTCCGATGAGCAGTTCTTC
J: TRBJ1-2; D: .; V: TRBV29-1; CDR3: CSVAGQDPSGGDYGYTF; DNA: TGCAGCGTGGCGGGCCAGGACCCCTCGGGAGGTGACTATGGCTACACCTTC
J: TRBJ1-1; D: .; V: TRBV7-9; CDR3: CASSLLGSEAFF; DNA: TGTGCCAGCAGCTTGCTCGGTTCTGAAGCTTTCTTT
J: TRBJ2-2; D: TRBD2; V: TRBV7-9; CDR3: CASSLPQTSGGASTGELFF; DNA: TGTGCCAGCAGCCTCCCGCAGACTAGCGGGGGGGCCAGCACCGGGGAGCTGTTTTTT
J: TRBJ2-5; D: TRBD1; V: TRBV7-6; CDR3: CASSDHGTEETQYF; DNA: TGTGCCAGCAGCGACCACGGGACAGAAGAGACCCAGTACTTC
J: TRBJ1-5; D: .; V: TRBV19; CDR3: CASCRARSNQPQHF; DNA: TGTGCCAGTTGTAGGGCGCGCAGCAATCAGCCCCAGCATTTT
J: TRBJ1-4; D: .; V: TRBV28; CDR3: CASQVLGEGRAYEKLFF; DNA: TGTGCCAGCCAAGTCCTCGGGGAGGGGAGGGCCTACGAAAAACTGTTTTTT
J: TRBJ1-1; D: TRBD1; V: TRBV5-6; CDR3: CASTSQGGTEAFF; DNA: TGTGCCAGCACCTCACAGGGGGGTACTGAAGCTTTCTTT
J: TRBJ2-2; D: TRBD1; V: TRBV4-1; CDR3: CASSQPFRGPGTGELFF; DNA: TGCGCCAGCAGCCAACCTTTCAGGGGGCCAGGAACCGGGGAGCTGTTTTTT
J: TRBJ2-3; D: TRBD2; V: TRBV5-1; CDR3: CASRELAGETDTQYF; DNA: TGCGCCAGCAGGGAACTAGCGGGGGAGACAGATACGCAGTATTTT
J: TRBJ1-5; D: .; V: TRBV19; CDR3: CASSPQISNQPQHF; DNA: TGTGCCAGTAGTCCACAGATTAGCAATCAGCCCCAGCATTTT
J: TRBJ2-3; D: .; V: TRBV6-1; CDR3: CASSFRESTDTQYF; DNA: TGTGCCAGCAGTTTTAGGGAGAGCACAGATACGCAGTATTTT
J: TRBJ1-6; D: .; V: TRBV7-2; CDR3: CASSLRQNLSPLHF; DNA: TGTGCCAGCAGCTTGCGACAGAATCTGTCACCCCTCCACTTT
J: TRBJ1-1; D: .; V: TRBV11-2; CDR3: CASSSSVGLGLKAFF; DNA: TGTGCCAGCAGCTCGTCCGTAGGATTAGGACTAAAAGCTTTCTTT
J: TRBJ2-2; D: .; V: TRBV25-1; CDR3: CASSESRGANTGELFF; DNA: TGTGCCAGCAGTGAATCGCGGGGAGCGAACACCGGGGAGCTGTTTTTT
J: TRBJ1-5; D: .; V: TRBV6-1; CDR3: CASSDSENQPQHF; DNA: TGTGCCAGCAGTGACAGCGAGAATCAGCCCCAGCATTTT
J: TRBJ2-3; D: TRBD2; V: TRBV5-1; CDR3: CASSLASGGADTQYF; DNA: TGCGCCAGCAGCTTGGCTAGCGGGGGTGCAGATACGCAGTATTTT
J: TRBJ2-5; D: TRBD2; V: TRBV19; CDR3: CASSQQLVAGARGETQYF; DNA: TGTGCCAGTAGTCAGCAGCTGGTAGCGGGGGCCCGAGGGGAGACCCAGTACTTC
J: TRBJ1-2; D: .; V: TRBV6-5; CDR3: CASFSGFRGYTF; DNA: TGTGCCAGCTTCTCAGGGTTTCGGGGCTACACCTTC
J: TRBJ2-1; D: TRBD2; V: TRBV4-2; CDR3: CASSQVTSGEVEQFF; DNA: TGTGCCAGCAGCCAAGTGACTAGCGGGGAGGTCGAGCAGTTCTTC
J: TRBJ2-5; D: TRBD2; V: TRBV29-1; CDR3: CSVIPPDSGGTETQYF; DNA: TGCAGCGTTATCCCTCCGGATAGCGGGGGGACAGAGACCCAGTACTTC